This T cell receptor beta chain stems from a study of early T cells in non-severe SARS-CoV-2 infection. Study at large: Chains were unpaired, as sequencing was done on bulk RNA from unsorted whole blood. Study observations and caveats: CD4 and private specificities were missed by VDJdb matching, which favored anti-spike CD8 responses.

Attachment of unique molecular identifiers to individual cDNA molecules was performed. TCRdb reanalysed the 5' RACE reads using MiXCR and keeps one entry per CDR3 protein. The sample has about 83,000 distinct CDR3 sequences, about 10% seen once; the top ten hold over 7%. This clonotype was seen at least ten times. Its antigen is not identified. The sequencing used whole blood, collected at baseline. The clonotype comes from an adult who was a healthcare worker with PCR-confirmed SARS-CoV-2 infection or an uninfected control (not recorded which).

Here the CDR3 DNA reads TGTGCCAGCGGAAGGACAGGGGACTCACCCCTCCACTTT. Amino acid sequence: CASGRTGDSPLHF. The V gene is TRBV6-1, the J gene TRBJ1-6; TRBD1 matches 9 bases. The CDR3 contains 13 residues. Germline CDR1 is MNHNS and CDR2 is SASEGT. The V segment lost 8 bases and the J segment 10 bases; nucleotides outside the gene matches: 6.